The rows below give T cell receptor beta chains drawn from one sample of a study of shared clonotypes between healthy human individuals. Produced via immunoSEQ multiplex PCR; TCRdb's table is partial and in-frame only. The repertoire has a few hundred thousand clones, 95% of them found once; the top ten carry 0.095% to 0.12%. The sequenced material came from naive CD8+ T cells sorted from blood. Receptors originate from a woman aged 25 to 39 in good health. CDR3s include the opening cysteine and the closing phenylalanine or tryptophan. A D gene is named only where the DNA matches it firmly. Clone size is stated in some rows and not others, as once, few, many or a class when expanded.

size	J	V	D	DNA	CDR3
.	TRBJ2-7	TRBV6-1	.	TGTGCCAGCAGCCTACGGGGGGCCCCCGAGCAGTACTTC	CASSLRGAPEQYF
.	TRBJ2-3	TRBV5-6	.	TGTGCCAGCAGCTTGGTTCTTAGCACAGATACGCAGTATTTT	CASSLVLSTDTQYF
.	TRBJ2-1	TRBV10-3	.	TGTGCCATCAGTGATTGGGAGGTTGAGCAGTTCTTC	CAISDWEVEQFF
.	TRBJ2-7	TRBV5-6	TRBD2	TGTGCCAGCAGCTTGGCCCTAGCGGGAGCCACCTCCTACGAGCAGTACTTC	CASSLALAGATSYEQYF
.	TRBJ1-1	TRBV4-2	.	TGTGCCAGCAGCCAAGATTTAGGGAACACTGAAGCTTTCTTT	CASSQDLGNTEAFF
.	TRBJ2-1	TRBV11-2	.	TGTGCCAGCAGCCCGGGACATCTTAATGAGCAGTTCTTC	CASSPGHLNEQFF
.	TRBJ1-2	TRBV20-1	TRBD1	TGCAGTGCCACAGGGGCAGGTGGCTACACCTTC	CSATGAGGYTF
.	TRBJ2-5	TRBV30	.	TGTGCCTGGAGTGTACAAGAGACCCAGTACTTC	CAWSVQETQYF
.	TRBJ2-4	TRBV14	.	TGTGCCAGCAGCCAATTTCCCTTAGCGGCGAAAAACATTCAGTACTTC	CASSQFPLAAKNIQYF
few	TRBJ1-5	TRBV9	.	TGTGCCAGCAGCGTAGGCGAGAATCAGCCCCAGCATTTT	CASSVGENQPQHF
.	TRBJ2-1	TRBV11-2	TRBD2	TGTGCCAGCAGGACTAGCGGGTACAATGAGCAGTTCTTC	CASRTSGYNEQFF
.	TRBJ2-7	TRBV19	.	TGTGCCAGTAGTATCTACGGGGGCCCCTACGAGCAGTACTTC	CASSIYGGPYEQYF
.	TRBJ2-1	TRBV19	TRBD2	TGTGCCAGTAGTCTCGGACTAGCGGGAGGTTACAATGAGCAGTTCTTC	CASSLGLAGGYNEQFF